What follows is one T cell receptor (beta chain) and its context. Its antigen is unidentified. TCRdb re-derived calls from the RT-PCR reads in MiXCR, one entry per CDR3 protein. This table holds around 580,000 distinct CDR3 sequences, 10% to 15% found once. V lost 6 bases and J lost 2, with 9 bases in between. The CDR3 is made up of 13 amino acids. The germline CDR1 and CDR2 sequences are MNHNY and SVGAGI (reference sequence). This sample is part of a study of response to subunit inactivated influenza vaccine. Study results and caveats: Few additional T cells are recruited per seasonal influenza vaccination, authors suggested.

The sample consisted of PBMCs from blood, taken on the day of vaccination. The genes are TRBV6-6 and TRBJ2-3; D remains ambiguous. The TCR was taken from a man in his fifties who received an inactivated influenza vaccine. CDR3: CASRLGLTDTQYF. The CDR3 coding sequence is TGTGCCAGCAGACTCGGGCTCACAGATACGCAGTATTTT.